This entry is about one T cell receptor beta chain. No antigen is known for it. Per-nucleotide qualities are absent, and no much larger clonotype sits a single base away. The CDR3 covers 16 residues, taking in both the cysteine and the phenylalanine. Only the CDR3 region is kept as DNA, spanning 48 bases read in frame from base 1. CDR1 is given as MGHDK and CDR2 as SYGVNS, both from the germline V gene. Trimming removed 4 bases from V and 3 bases from J, leaving 16 bases between the germline ends. The method behind the library was the immunoSEQ multiplex PCR assay. The immuneACCESS repertoire file appears here via TCRdb, limited to in-frame rearrangements. These files lack a portion of the clones; in checked studies, under half of the deficit traces to unresolved V genes, and the cause of the others is not known. The sample has hundreds of thousands of clones on record, roughly 86% of them singletons. The top ten hold 0.009% to 0.0095% of the sample.

These data are taken from a study of shared T cell receptors in the human thymus (dated by TCRdb to the early 2020s). Background for the entire study: The study investigated the way shared, self-reactive T-cell receptor alpha chains are produced in the human thymus.

A further study also used this sample, focusing on human thymus T cells. The second study's authors report: Immunologically healthy infants undergoing open corrective cardiac surgery for congenital heart defects in Finland were used as donors. Thymus tissue was collected as surgical resects that were removed during corrective cardiac surgery. Usage of V and J gene segments appeared to be biased in both the thymic and the peripheral blood repertoires. The related research found that thymic TCR repertoires overlapped highly between unrelated individuals. The study characterized TCR alpha and beta repertoires from seven to nine infant thymus samples and a few related peripheral blood samples. Donor ages ranging from about 6 to 244 days were recorded, and 5 to 7 male and a couple of female infants were included in the cohort. After being mechanically released from the tissue, thymocytes were kept at -70 degrees C in pellets of about 10-32 million cells. Genomic DNA was extracted from frozen cell pellets with a QIAsymphony instrument. The immunoSEQ multiplex PCR assay was used to amplify the TCRB and TCRAD loci from a standardized amount of quality-controlled genomic DNA. The amplicons covered the V(D)J region and were long enough to include the CDR3 and to identify the V and J genes. The amplicons were sequenced on an Illumina platform via the commercial immunoSEQ service. Corrections for primer bias and sequencing errors followed previously described methods, while TCRAD and TCRB definitions were based on the IMGT database. immunoSEQ Analyzer 3.0 and VDJTools were used for repertoire analysis, which covered basic statistics, V/J segment usage, diversity estimates, rarefaction and pairwise overlap. Chao1, ChaoE, Efron-Thisted, Shannon and inverse Simpson indices were used to estimate diversity, which was also estimated on datasets down-sampled to the smallest sample. Repertoire overlap was determined by strict matching of CDR3 nucleotide sequence, V gene and J gene, and Jaccard-based multidimensional scaling clustering was applied. On average, thymus samples gave roughly 800,000 unique TCRB clonotypes, whereas blood samples gave 75,000 to 95,000.

Sequencing was carried out using thymocytes. The rearrangement combines TRBV25-1 with TRBJ2-1, and possibly TRBD1, on 5 matching bases. The TCR originated in a boy less than two years old with a congenital heart defect. Donor details come from another sample of the same person, matched by shared clones. The nucleotides are TGTGCCAGCAGTGGGGGTGGGGCTGGAAACTACAATGAGCAGTTCTTC. Its coded protein is CASSGGGAGNYNEQFF.